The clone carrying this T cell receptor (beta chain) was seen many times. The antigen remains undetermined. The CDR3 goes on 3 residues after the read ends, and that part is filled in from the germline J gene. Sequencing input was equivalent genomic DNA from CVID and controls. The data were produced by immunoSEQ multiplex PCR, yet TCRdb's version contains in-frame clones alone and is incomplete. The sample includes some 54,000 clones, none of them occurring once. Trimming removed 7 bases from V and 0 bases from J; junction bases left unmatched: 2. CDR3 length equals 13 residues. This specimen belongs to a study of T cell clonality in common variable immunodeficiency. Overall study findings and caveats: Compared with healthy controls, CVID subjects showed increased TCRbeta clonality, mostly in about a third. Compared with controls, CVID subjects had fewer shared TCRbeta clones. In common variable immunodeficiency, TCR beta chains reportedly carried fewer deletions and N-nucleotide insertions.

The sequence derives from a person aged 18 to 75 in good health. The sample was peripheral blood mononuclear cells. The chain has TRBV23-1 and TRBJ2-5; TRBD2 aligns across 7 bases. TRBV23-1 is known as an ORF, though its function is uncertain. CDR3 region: CASNTSDQETQYF. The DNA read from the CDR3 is TGCGCCAGCAATACTAGCGACCAAGAGACC.